What follows is one TCR beta chain and its context. Its cognate antigen is unknown. Repeated repertoire sampling spanned the course of chemoradiotherapy. Measured with immunoSEQ multiplex PCR; TCRdb has only the in-frame clones, and not every one. The sample records some 25,000 clones, approximately 92% being singletons. The sample is drawn from a study of chemoradiotherapy in HPV16-positive cancers. Points from the study as a whole: Better recurrence-free survival went with HPV-responsive T-cell expansion in HPV16-positive patients.

This CDR3 has 16 amino acids. V was clipped by 4 bases and J by 9 bases; unmatched bases: 17. Germline loops: CDR1 SQVTM, CDR2 ANQGSEA. The origin of this receptor is a human donor with HPV-associated anogenital cancer. Sequenced material: blood, taken from a patient who underwent chemoradiotherapy. This rearrangement joins TRBV29-1 to TRBJ2-1; TRBD2 matches at 8 bases. This CDR3 reads CSVVNRGRAGAGEQFF. CDR3 sequence (DNA): TGCAGCGTTGTCAATCGGGGCAGAGCGGGAGCTGGTGAGCAGTTCTTC.